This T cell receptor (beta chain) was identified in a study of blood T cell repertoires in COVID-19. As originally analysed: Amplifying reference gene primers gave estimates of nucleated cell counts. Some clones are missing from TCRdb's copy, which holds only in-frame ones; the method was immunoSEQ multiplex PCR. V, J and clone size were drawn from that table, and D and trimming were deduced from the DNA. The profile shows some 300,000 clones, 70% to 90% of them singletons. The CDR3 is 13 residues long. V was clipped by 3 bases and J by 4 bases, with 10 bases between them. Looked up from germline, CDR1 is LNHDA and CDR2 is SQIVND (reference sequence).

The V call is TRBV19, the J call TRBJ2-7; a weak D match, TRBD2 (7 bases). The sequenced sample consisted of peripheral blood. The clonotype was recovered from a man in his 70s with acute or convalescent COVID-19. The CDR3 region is CASSIGGAYEQYF. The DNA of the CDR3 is TGTGCCAGTAGTATTGGGGGGGCGTACGAGCAGTACTTC.